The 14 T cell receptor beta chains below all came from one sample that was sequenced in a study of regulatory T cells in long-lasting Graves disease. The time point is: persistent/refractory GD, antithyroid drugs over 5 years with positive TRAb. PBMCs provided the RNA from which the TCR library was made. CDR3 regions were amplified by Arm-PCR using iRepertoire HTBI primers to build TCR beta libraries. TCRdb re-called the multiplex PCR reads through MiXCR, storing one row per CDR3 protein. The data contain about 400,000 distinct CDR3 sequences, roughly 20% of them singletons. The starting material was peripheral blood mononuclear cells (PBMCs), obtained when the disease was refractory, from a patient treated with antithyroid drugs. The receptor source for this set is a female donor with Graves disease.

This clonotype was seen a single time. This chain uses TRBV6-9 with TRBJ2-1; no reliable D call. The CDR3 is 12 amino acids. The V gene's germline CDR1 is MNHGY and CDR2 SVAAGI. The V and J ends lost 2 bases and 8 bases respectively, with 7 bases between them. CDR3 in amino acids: CASSYQGYEQFF. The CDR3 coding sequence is TGTGCCAGCAGTTATCAAGGCTATGAGCAGTTCTTC.

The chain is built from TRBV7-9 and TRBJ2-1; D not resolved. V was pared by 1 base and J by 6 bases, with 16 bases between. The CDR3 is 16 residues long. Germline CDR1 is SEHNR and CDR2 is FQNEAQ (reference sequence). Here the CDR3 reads CASSLEPAPLSNEQFF. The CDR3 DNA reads TGTGCCAGCAGCTTAGAGCCAGCCCCCCTCTCCAATGAGCAGTTCTTC.

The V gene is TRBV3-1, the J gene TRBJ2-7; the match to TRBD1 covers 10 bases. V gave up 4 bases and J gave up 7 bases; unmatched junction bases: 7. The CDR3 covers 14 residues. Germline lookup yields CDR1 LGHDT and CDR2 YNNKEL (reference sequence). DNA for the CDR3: TGTGCCAGCAGCCCCGGGACAGGGGCATGGGAGCAGTACTTC. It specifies CASSPGTGAWEQYF.

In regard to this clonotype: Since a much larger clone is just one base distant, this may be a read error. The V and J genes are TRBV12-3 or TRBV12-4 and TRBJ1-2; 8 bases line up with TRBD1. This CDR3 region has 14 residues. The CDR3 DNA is TGTGCCAGCAGTCCAGGGGGCGACGGCTATGGCTACGCCTTC. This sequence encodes CASSPGGDGYGYAF.

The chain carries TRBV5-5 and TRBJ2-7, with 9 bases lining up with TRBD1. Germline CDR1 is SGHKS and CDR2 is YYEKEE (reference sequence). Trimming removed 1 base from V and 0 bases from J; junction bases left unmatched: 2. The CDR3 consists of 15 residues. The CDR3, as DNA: TGTGCCAGCAGCTTGTGGGACAGGGACTCCTACGAGCAGTACTTC. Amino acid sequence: CASSLWDRDSYEQYF.

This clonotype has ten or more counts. The CDR3 protein is CASSPPTSPETQYF. The DNA of the CDR3 is TGTGCCAGCTCACCACCGACTTCCCCGGAGACCCAGTACTTC. The chain couples TRBV18 to TRBJ2-5; D is unclear. The CDR3 is 14 amino acids. CDR1 and CDR2 (germline): KGHSH, LQKENI. Trimming pared 0 bases from V and 5 bases from J, leaving 10 bases between.

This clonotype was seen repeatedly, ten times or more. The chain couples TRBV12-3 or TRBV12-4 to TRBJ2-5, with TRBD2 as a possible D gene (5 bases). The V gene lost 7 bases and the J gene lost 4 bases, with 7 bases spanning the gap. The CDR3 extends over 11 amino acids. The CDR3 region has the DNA TGTGCCAGCAAGGGAGTAGAGACCCAGTACTTC. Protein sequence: CASKGVETQYF.

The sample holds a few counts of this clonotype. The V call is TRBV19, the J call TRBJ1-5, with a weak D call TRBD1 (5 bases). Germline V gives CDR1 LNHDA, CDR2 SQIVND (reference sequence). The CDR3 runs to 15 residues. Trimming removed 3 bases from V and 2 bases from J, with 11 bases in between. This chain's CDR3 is CASSISGLGNQPQHF. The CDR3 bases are TGTGCCAGTAGTATTTCGGGGCTGGGCAATCAGCCCCAGCATTTT.

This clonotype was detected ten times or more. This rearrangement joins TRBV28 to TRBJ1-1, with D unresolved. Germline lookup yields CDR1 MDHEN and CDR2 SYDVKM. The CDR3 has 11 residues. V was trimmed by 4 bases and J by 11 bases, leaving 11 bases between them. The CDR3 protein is CASSSAIYAFF. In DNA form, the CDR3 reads TGTGCCAGCAGTTCCGCCATCTACGCTTTCTTT.

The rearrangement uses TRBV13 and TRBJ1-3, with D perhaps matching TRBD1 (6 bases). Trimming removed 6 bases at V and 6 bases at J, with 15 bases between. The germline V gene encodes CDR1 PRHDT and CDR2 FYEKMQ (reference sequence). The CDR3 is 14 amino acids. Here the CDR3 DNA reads TGTGCCAGCAGTAGTCTGGGGGCTGAAAACACCATATATTTT. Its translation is CASSSLGAENTIYF.

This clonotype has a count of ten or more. The CDR3 DNA follows: TGTGCCAGCAGCCCGCTATCCCGAGGGGCCGGGGAGCTGTTTTTT. It translates to CASSPLSRGAGELFF. The chain links TRBV7-2 to TRBJ2-2; tentatively, D is TRBD1 or TRBD2 (5 bases each). V lost 5 bases and J lost 6, with 16 bases in between. Germline V CDR1 and CDR2: SGHTA, FQGNSA. CDR3 length: 15 amino acids.

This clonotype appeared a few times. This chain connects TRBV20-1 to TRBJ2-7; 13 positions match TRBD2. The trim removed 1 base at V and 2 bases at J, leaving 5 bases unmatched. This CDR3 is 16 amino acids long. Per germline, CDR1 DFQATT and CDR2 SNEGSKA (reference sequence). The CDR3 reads CSARGDGTSGTYEQYF. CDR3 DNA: TGCAGTGCTAGAGGAGACGGGACTAGCGGGACCTACGAGCAGTACTTC.

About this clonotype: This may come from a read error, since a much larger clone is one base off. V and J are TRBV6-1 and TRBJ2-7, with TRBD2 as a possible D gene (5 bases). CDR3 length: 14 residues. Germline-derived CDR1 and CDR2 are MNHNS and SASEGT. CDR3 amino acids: CAISTTRNPYEQYF. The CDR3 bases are TGTGCCATCAGTACTACTAGGAACCCCTACGAGCAGTACTTC.

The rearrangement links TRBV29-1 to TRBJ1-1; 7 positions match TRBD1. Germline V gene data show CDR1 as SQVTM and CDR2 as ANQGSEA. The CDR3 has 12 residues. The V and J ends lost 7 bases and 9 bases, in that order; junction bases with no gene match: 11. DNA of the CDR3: TGCAGCGCCTTCGGGGACAGATTAAAAGCTTTCTTT. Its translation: CSAFGDRLKAFF. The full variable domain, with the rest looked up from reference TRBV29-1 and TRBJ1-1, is SAVISQKPSRDICQRGTSLTIQCQVDSQVTMMFWYRQQPGQSLTLIATANQGSEATYESGFVIDKFPISRPNLTFSTLTVSNMSPEDSSIYLCSAFGDRLKAFFGQGTRLTVV.